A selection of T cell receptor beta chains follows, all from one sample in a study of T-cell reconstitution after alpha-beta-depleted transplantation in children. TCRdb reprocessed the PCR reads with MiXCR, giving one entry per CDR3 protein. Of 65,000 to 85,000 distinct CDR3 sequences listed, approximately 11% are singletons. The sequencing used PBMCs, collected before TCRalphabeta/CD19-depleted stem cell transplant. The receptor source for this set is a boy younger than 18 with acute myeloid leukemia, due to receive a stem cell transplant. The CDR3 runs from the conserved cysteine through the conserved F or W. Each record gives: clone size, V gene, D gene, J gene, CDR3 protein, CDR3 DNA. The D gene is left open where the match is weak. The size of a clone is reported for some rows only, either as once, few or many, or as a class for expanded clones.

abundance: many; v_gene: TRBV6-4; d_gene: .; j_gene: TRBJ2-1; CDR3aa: CATTGTLILGEQFF; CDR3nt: TGTGCCACAACCGGGACACTAATTTTGGGTGAGCAGTTCTTC
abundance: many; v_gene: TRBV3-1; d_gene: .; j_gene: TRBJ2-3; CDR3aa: CASSQVVTDTQYF; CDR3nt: TGTGCCAGCAGCCAAGTTGTGACAGATACGCAGTATTTT
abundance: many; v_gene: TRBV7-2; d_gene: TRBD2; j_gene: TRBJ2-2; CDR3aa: CASSPGPRLAAGELFF; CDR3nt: TGTGCCAGCAGCCCCGGTCCCCGACTAGCGGCCGGGGAGCTGTTTTTT
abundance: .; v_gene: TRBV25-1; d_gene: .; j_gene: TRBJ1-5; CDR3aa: CASNVGVGQPQHF; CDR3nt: TGTGCCAGCAACGTTGGGGTGGGGCAGCCCCAGCATTTT
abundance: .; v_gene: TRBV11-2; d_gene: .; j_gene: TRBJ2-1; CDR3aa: CASSPGLQSYNEQFF; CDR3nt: TGTGCCAGCAGCCCGGGACTCCAATCCTACAATGAGCAGTTCTTC
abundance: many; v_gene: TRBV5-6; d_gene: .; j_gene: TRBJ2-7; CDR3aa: CASSYGTFGRGEQYF; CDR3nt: TGTGCCAGCAGCTACGGGACGTTCGGGCGGGGCGAGCAGTACTTC
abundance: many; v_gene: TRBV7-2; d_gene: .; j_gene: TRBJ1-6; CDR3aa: CASSLSPGLNSPLHF; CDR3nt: TGTGCCAGCAGCTTATCGCCGGGGCTTAATTCACCCCTCCACTTT
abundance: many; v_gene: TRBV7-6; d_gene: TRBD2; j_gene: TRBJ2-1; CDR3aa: CASSLGTSQYNEQFF; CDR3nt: TGTGCCAGCAGCTTAGGGACTAGTCAGTACAATGAGCAGTTCTTC
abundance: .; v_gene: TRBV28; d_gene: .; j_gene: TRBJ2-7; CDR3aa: CASGEPGSYEQYF; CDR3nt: TGTGCCAGCGGGGAGCCAGGCTCCTACGAGCAGTACTTC
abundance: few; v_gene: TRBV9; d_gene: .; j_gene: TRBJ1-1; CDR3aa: CASSAGQMNTEAFF; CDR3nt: TGTGCCAGCAGCGCCGGACAGATGAACACTGAAGCTTTCTTT
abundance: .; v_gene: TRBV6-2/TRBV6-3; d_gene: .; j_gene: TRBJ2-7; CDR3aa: CASKSPGPYEQYF; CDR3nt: TGTGCCAGCAAATCCCCGGGACCCTACGAGCAGTACTTC